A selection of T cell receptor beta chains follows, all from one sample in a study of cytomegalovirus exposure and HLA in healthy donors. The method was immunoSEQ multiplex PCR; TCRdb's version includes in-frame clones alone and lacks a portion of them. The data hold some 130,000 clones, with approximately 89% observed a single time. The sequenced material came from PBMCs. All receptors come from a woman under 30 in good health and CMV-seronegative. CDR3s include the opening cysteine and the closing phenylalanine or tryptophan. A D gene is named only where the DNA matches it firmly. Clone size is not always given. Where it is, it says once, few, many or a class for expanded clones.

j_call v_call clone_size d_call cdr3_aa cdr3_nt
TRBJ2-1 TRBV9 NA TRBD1 CASGRQGATSYNEQFF TGTGCCAGCGGCCGACAGGGGGCAACGTCCTACAATGAGCAGTTCTTC
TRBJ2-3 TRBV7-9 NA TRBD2 CASSPAALAEGTDTQYF TGTGCCAGCAGCCCCGCGGCACTAGCGGAGGGCACAGATACGCAGTATTTT
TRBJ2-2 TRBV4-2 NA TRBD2 CASSPRERGGASTGELFF TGTGCCAGCAGCCCGCGCGAACGGGGGGGGGCGTCCACCGGGGAGCTGTTTTTT
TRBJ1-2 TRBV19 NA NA CASKPDLGTLLLTNYGYTF TGTGCCAGTAAACCCGACCTCGGGACACTCCTTTTGACTAACTATGGCTACACCTTC
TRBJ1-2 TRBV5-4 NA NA CASSLVGASYGYTF TGTGCCAGCAGCTTGGTGGGCGCCAGCTATGGCTACACCTTC
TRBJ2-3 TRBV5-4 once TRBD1 CASSSGTVTSDTQYF TGTGCCAGCAGCTCCGGGACAGTTACGTCAGATACGCAGTATTTT
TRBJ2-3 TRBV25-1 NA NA CASSALSSLRETQYF TGTGCCAGCAGTGCACTTAGCTCCCTCCGCGAAACGCAGTATTTT
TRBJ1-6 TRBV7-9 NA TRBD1 CASSLGTGAGSPLHF TGTGCCAGCAGCTTAGGGACAGGGGCGGGTTCACCCCTCCACTTT
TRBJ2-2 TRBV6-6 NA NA CASSTRRSTSTGELFF TGTGCCAGCAGTACCAGGAGGTCCACGAGCACCGGGGAGCTGTTTTTT
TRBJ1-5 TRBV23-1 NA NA CASTRGSDQPQHF TGCGCCAGCACCAGGGGTTCGGATCAGCCCCAGCATTTT
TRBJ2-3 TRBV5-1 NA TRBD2 CASSIGTTTDTQYF TGCGCCAGCAGCATAGGGACTACCACAGATACGCAGTATTTT
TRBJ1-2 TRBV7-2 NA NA CASSTDRTAGYTF TGTGCCAGCAGCACCGACAGGACCGCTGGCTACACCTTC
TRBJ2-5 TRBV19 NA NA CASSIGRGKWVETQYF TGTGCCAGTAGTATAGGGCGCGGCAAATGGGTAGAGACCCAGTACTTC
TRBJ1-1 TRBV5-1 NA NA CASSLQGWDTEAFF TGCGCCAGCAGCTTACAGGGATGGGACACTGAAGCTTTCTTT
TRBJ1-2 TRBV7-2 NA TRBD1 CASSGTGSVPANYGYTF TGTGCCAGCAGCGGGACAGGGTCTGTCCCGGCTAACTATGGCTACACCTTC
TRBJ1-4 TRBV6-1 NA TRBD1 CASSAGTANEKLFF TGTGCCAGCAGTGCGGGGACAGCTAATGAAAAACTGTTTTTT
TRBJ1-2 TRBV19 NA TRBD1 CASVRDRGRDGYTF TGTGCCAGCGTCCGGGACAGGGGACGGGATGGCTACACCTTC
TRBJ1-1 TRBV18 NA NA CASSPNGGGTLNTEAFF TGTGCCAGCTCACCAAATGGGGGGGGGACATTGAACACTGAAGCTTTCTTT